These 22 T cell receptor beta chains originate from one sample sequenced in a study of blood T cell repertoires in COVID-19. Method: immunoSEQ multiplex PCR; TCRdb's copy keeps in-frame clones and lacks some. The table lists roughly 130,000 clones, roughly 89% of them singletons. The sequenced sample consisted of PBMCs or T cells enriched from blood (not recorded which). The source is a young woman who had recovered from COVID-19.

The chain has TRBV4-3 and TRBJ1-4; possibly TRBD1 for D (5 bases). The length of the CDR3 is 15 residues. Trimming shortened V by 4 bases and J by 3 bases, and 12 bases separated the two germline ends. Germline CDR1 reads LGHNA; CDR2 reads YSLEER. The CDR3 DNA reads as TGCGCCAGCAGCCCCCACCGGGGGGCTAATGAAAAACTGTTTTTT. Translated: CASSPHRGANEKLFF.

The chain links TRBV28 to TRBJ1-1; possible D gene TRBD1, 5 bases. The CDR3 is made up of 12 amino acids. Germline CDR1 MDHEN, CDR2 SYDVKM. Trimming cost V 2 bases and J 7 bases, with 8 bases left between them. CDR3 nucleotide sequence: TGTGCCAGCAGTTTACGGCAGGGTGAAGCTTTCTTT. Its protein is CASSLRQGEAFF.

This rearrangement joins TRBV18 to TRBJ2-7, with D maybe TRBD1 (5 bases). From germline, CDR1 is KGHSH and CDR2 LQKENI. V dropped 6 bases and J dropped 5 bases, with 14 bases sitting between them. This CDR3 is built from 13 residues. The CDR3 is CASSPQGTHEQYF. As DNA, the CDR3 is TGTGCCAGCTCCCCGCAGGGTACCCACGAGCAGTACTTC.

The chain couples TRBV7-3 to TRBJ2-1; tentatively, D is TRBD1 (7 bases). The V end lost 2 bases, the J end lost 7 bases, and 12 bases lay between the germline ends. Germline values: CDR1 SGHTA, CDR2 FQGTGA. The CDR3 runs to 14 residues. Here the CDR3 reads CASSLAGQLNEQFF. In DNA, the CDR3 is TGTGCCAGCAGCTTAGCGGGACAGTTGAATGAGCAGTTCTTC.

The rearrangement links TRBV7-2 to TRBJ2-1; D possibly corresponds to TRBD2 (5 bases). Looked up from germline, CDR1 is SGHTA and CDR2 is FQGNSA. Deletions cut 1 base from V and 7 bases from J, with 14 bases between. CDR3 length: 15 residues. In nucleotides, the CDR3 is TGTGCCAGCAGCTTAGAGGTAGCGCGGGTGAATGAGCAGTTCTTC. This sequence encodes CASSLEVARVNEQFF.

V and J are TRBV19 and TRBJ2-1; 9 bases match TRBD1. Looked up from germline, CDR1 is LNHDA and CDR2 is SQIVND (reference sequence). Trimming cost V 8 bases and J 4 bases; bases outside gene matches: 9. The CDR3 consists of 15 residues. The chain's CDR3 is CASSAGTGNYNEQFF. The CDR3 DNA is TGTGCCAGTTCGGCCGGGACAGGGAATTACAATGAGCAGTTCTTC.

Only one count was recorded for this clone. The chain has TRBV11-2 and TRBJ1-2; D gene unclear. This CDR3 contains 15 residues. Trimming stripped 5 bases from V and 6 bases from J, with 19 bases between. Germline-derived CDR1 and CDR2 are SGHAT and FQNNGV. The CDR3, as DNA: TGTGCCAGCAGCCCATCTCGGGTCTCGTGGGATGGCTACACCTTC. This translates into CASSPSRVSWDGYTF. Full variable domain (remainder filled in from reference TRBV11-2 and TRBJ1-2): EAGVAQSPRYKIIEKRQSVAFWCNPISGHATLYWYQQILGQGPKLLIQFQNNGVVDDSQLPKDRFSAERLKGVDSTLKIQPAKLEDSAVYLCASSPSRVSWDGYTFGSGTRLTVV.

The chain employs TRBV11-2 and TRBJ1-1, with D uncertain. This CDR3 comprises 14 residues. Germline V gene lookup returns CDR1 SGHAT and CDR2 FQNNGV. Trimming cost V 3 bases and J 3 bases, with 11 bases left between them. The CDR3 protein is CASSLMAADTEAFF. In DNA form, the CDR3 reads TGTGCCAGCAGCTTGATGGCTGCGGACACTGAAGCTTTCTTT. Variable domain in full (rest from reference TRBV11-2 and TRBJ1-1): EAGVAQSPRYKIIEKRQSVAFWCNPISGHATLYWYQQILGQGPKLLIQFQNNGVVDDSQLPKDRFSAERLKGVDSTLKIQPAKLEDSAVYLCASSLMAADTEAFFGQGTRLTVV.

The chain has TRBV29-1 and TRBJ2-7; 9 nucleotides match TRBD2. Germline-derived CDR1 and CDR2 are SQVTM and ANQGSEA. The V and J ends lost 3 bases and 1 base, in that order; junction bases with no gene match: 10. This CDR3 is 16 amino acids long. CDR3: CSVDGLAGRRSYEQYF. CDR3 coding DNA: TGCAGCGTTGATGGGCTAGCGGGAAGACGGTCCTACGAGCAGTACTTC.

V gene TRBV18 combines with J gene TRBJ2-3, with 8 bases lining up with TRBD2. CDR3 length: 15 amino acids. Trimming at V came to 2 bases and at J to 1 base, leaving 2 bases not matched to a gene. CDR1 is KGHSH and CDR2 is LQKENI in the germline V gene. CDR3 in DNA: TGTGCCAGCTCACCAAAACTAGCGGGCACAGATACGCAGTATTTT. Translating gives CASSPKLAGTDTQYF.

V gene TRBV19 combines with J gene TRBJ1-1; D is unresolved. Per the germline V gene, CDR1 is LNHDA and CDR2 is SQIVND (reference sequence). The V end lost 0 bases, the J end lost 0 bases, and 11 bases lay between the germline ends. CDR3 length equals 16 residues. Here the CDR3 DNA reads TGTGCCAGTAGTATAGATCTATACGGGATGAACACTGAAGCTTTCTTT. Its protein is CASSIDLYGMNTEAFF.

This clone turned up a few times. V usage is TRBV5-5 and J usage is TRBJ2-5, with 9 bases matching TRBD2. CDR3 length: 15 amino acids. From germline, CDR1 is SGHKS and CDR2 YYEKEE (reference sequence). Trimming took 3 bases from V and 5 from J; bases not matched to a gene: 8. The CDR3 here is CASSSLAGSEETQYF. DNA of the CDR3: TGTGCCAGCAGCTCCCTAGCGGGATCTGAGGAGACCCAGTACTTC.

This sequence joins TRBV4-3 and TRBJ2-1; 8 bases align to TRBD2. V gave up 3 bases and J gave up 4 bases; unmatched junction bases: 11. The CDR3 sequence is 17 residues long. Germline V gene data show CDR1 as LGHNA and CDR2 as YSLEER. The CDR3 loop is CASSHYGLAQRYNEQFF. The CDR3 region has the DNA TGCGCCAGCAGCCACTATGGACTAGCTCAGCGGTACAATGAGCAGTTCTTC.

CDR3 protein: CATSPGTSGSTDTQYF. The CDR3 DNA follows: TGTGCCACCAGCCCAGGGACTAGCGGGAGCACAGATACGCAGTATTTT. This chain uses TRBV15 with TRBJ2-3, with TRBD2 matching over 12 bases. The CDR3 length is 16 residues. The J segment lost 0 bases and the V segment lost 5 bases, leaving 3 bases of the junction unmatched. The germline CDR1 and CDR2 sequences are LNHNV and YYDKDF (reference sequence).

The chain's CDR3 is CASSRQGGGGTEAFF. The CDR3 coding sequence is TGCGCCAGCAGCCGACAGGGTGGCGGGGGGACTGAAGCTTTCTTT. The chain combines TRBV5-1 with TRBJ1-1, with 7 bases matching TRBD1. The CDR3 runs to 15 residues. Germline V CDR1 and CDR2: SGHRS, YFSETQ. J was trimmed by 5 bases and V by 4 bases; bases with no gene match: 11.

The sample holds one count of this clone. The gene calls are TRBV7-2 and TRBJ1-1, with 7 bases fitting TRBD1. Trimming removed 1 base from V and 4 bases from J; junction bases left unmatched: 6. This CDR3 comprises 15 residues. Germline V gene sequence: CDR1 SGHTA, CDR2 FQGNSA. CDR3 sequence: CASSLGQGWGTEAFF. The CDR3 nucleotides are TGTGCCAGCAGCTTAGGACAGGGCTGGGGCACTGAAGCTTTCTTT.

This chain uses TRBV27 with TRBJ2-1; 7 nucleotides match TRBD2. Germline V gene lookup returns CDR1 MNHEY and CDR2 SMNVEV (reference sequence). V lost 3 bases to trimming and J lost 5 bases; unmatched junction nucleotides: 1. This CDR3 is 13 amino acids long. CDR3 coding DNA: TGTGCCAGCAGTTTGGGAGGGGACAATGAGCAGTTCTTC. Translating gives CASSLGGDNEQFF.

This clone was detected a few times. The gene calls are TRBV4-3 and TRBJ1-2; D ambiguous. Germline V CDR1 and CDR2: LGHNA, YSLEER. Trimming stripped 0 bases from V and 1 base from J, with 21 bases between. There are 19 residues in the CDR3. The DNA of the CDR3 is TGCGCCAGCAGCCAAGATTTATGGGCGTTAAGGTCCTTTAACTATGGCTACACCTTC. It yields the protein CASSQDLWALRSFNYGYTF.

The chain links TRBV7-3 to TRBJ1-2, with 9 bases matching TRBD1. V lost 3 bases and J lost 8; bases outside the gene matches: 7. The CDR3 contains 14 residues. CDR1 and CDR2 from the germline V gene are SGHTA and FQGTGA. CDR3 nucleotides: TGTGCCAGCAGCTTGACAGGGGGAGCTGGGGGCTACACCTTC. This codes for CASSLTGGAGGYTF.

The gene calls are TRBV28 and TRBJ2-6; D is perhaps TRBD1 (6 bases). Trimming stripped 10 bases from V and 0 bases from J, with 16 bases between. Per germline, CDR1 MDHEN and CDR2 SYDVKM. This CDR3 comprises 16 residues. This CDR3 reads CATGTLPSSGANVLTF. The CDR3 nucleotides are TGTGCCACCGGGACACTACCAAGCTCTGGGGCCAACGTCCTGACTTTC.

The chain couples TRBV24-1 to TRBJ2-1; 8 nucleotides agree with TRBD2. Germline V CDR1 and CDR2: KGHDR, SFDVKD. Trimming cost V 7 bases and J 0 bases; bases outside gene matches: 4. The CDR3 is made up of 15 amino acids. CDR3 region: CATSGSGSSYNEQFF. In DNA form, the CDR3 reads TGTGCCACCAGCGGGAGCGGGAGCTCCTACAATGAGCAGTTCTTC.

The genes are TRBV7-9 and TRBJ1-5; 7 bases match TRBD1. The CDR3 is 13 residues long. Germline CDR1 reads SEHNR; CDR2 reads FQNEAQ (reference sequence). V shed 1 base, J shed 6 bases, and the junction held 0 bases outside the gene matches. CDR3 protein: CASSLGQGQPQHF. CDR3 DNA: TGTGCCAGCAGCTTAGGACAGGGTCAGCCCCAGCATTTT.